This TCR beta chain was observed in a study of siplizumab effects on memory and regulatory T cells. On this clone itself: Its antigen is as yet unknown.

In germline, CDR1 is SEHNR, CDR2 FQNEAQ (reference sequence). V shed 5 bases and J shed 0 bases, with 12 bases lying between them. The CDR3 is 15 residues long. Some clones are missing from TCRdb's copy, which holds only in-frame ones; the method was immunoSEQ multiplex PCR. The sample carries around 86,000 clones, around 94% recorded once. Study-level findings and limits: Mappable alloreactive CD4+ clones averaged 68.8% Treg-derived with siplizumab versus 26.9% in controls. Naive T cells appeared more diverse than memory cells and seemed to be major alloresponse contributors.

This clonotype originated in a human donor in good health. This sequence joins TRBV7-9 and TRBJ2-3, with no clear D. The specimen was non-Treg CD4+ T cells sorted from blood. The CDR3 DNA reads TGTGCCAGCAGCCCCGGTGAAGCTAGCACAGATACGCAGTATTTT. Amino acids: CASSPGEASTDTQYF.